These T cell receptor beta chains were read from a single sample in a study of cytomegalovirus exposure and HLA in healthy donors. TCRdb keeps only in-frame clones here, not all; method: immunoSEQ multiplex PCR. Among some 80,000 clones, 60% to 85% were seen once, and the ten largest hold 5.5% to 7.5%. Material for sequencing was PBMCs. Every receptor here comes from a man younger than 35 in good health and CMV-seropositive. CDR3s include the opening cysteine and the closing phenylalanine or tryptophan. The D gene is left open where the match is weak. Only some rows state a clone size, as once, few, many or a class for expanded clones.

CDR3 protein: CASKEDSHTQYF
CDR3 DNA: TGTGCCAGCAAAGAGGACAGTCATACGCAGTATTTT
V gene: TRBV6-1
clone size: NA
D gene: NA
J gene: TRBJ2-3

CDR3 protein: CSVAEETQYF
CDR3 DNA: TGCAGCGTTGCTGAGGAGACCCAGTACTTC
V gene: TRBV29-1
clone size: NA
D gene: NA
J gene: TRBJ2-5

CDR3 protein: CASSRVSGTNYEQYF
CDR3 DNA: TGCGCCAGCAGCCGCGTTTCCGGGACAAACTACGAGCAGTACTTC
V gene: TRBV4-1
clone size: NA
D gene: NA
J gene: TRBJ2-7

CDR3 protein: CASSPNSRNEKLFF
CDR3 DNA: TGTGCCAGCTCACCCAACAGCAGAAATGAAAAACTGTTTTTT
V gene: TRBV18
clone size: NA
D gene: NA
J gene: TRBJ1-4

CDR3 protein: CASFRGPYGYTF
CDR3 DNA: TGTGCCAGCTTTAGGGGGCCCTATGGCTACACCTTC
V gene: TRBV28
clone size: NA
D gene: TRBD1
J gene: TRBJ1-2

CDR3 protein: CASTLRDSLNYGYTF
CDR3 DNA: TGCGCCAGCACCCTAAGGGACAGTCTTAACTATGGCTACACCTTC
V gene: TRBV4-1
clone size: NA
D gene: TRBD1
J gene: TRBJ1-2

CDR3 protein: CASSFTGSDEQYF
CDR3 DNA: TGTGCCAGCAGCTTTACAGGGTCCGACGAGCAGTACTTC
V gene: TRBV5-6
clone size: NA
D gene: NA
J gene: TRBJ2-7

CDR3 protein: CASSQGISVDTQYF
CDR3 DNA: TGTGCCAGCAGCCAGGGTATCTCTGTAGATACGCAGTATTTT
V gene: TRBV6-1
clone size: NA
D gene: NA
J gene: TRBJ2-3

CDR3 protein: CASSYDQTSGPSELFF
CDR3 DNA: TGTGCCAGCAGTTACGACCAGACTAGCGGCCCGTCGGAGCTGTTTTTT
V gene: TRBV6-5
clone size: NA
D gene: TRBD2
J gene: TRBJ2-2

CDR3 protein: CASSYSSGGGLFF
CDR3 DNA: TGTGCCAGCAGTTACTCGTCAGGCGGGGGACTGTTTTTT
V gene: TRBV6-6
clone size: NA
D gene: NA
J gene: TRBJ1-4

CDR3 protein: CASNRMGGNEKLFF
CDR3 DNA: TGTGCCAGCAACCGGATGGGGGGAAATGAAAAACTGTTTTTT
V gene: TRBV2
clone size: NA
D gene: NA
J gene: TRBJ1-4

CDR3 protein: CASSLGRLTTDTQYF
CDR3 DNA: TGTGCCAGCAGCTTAGGGAGGCTGACCACAGATACGCAGTATTTT
V gene: TRBV7-6
clone size: few
D gene: NA
J gene: TRBJ2-3

CDR3 protein: CASSRQGIYGYTF
CDR3 DNA: TGTGCCAGCTCCCGACAGGGGATCTATGGCTACACCTTC
V gene: TRBV6-5
clone size: NA
D gene: TRBD1
J gene: TRBJ1-2

CDR3 protein: CASSASTEAFF
CDR3 DNA: TGCGCCAGCAGTGCGAGCACTGAAGCTTTCTTT
V gene: TRBV5-1
clone size: few
D gene: NA
J gene: TRBJ1-1

CDR3 protein: CASSFLRLVKETQYF
CDR3 DNA: TGTGCCAGCAGCTTTCTACGACTCGTGAAAGAGACCCAGTACTTC
V gene: TRBV7-9
clone size: NA
D gene: NA
J gene: TRBJ2-5

CDR3 protein: CASRPSTVTRGYTF
CDR3 DNA: TGCGCCAGCAGACCTTCGACAGTAACGCGCGGCTACACCTTC
V gene: TRBV23-1
clone size: NA
D gene: NA
J gene: TRBJ1-2

CDR3 protein: CASSQVTQVYNEQFF
CDR3 DNA: TGTGCCAGCAGCCAAGTCACACAGGTATACAATGAGCAGTTCTTC
V gene: TRBV4-2
clone size: NA
D gene: NA
J gene: TRBJ2-1

CDR3 protein: CASSLASDLVGYTF
CDR3 DNA: TGCGCCAGCAGCTTGGCCTCAGACCTAGTGGGCTACACCTTC
V gene: TRBV5-1
clone size: NA
D gene: NA
J gene: TRBJ1-2

CDR3 protein: CASRSSGAAYEQYF
CDR3 DNA: TGCGCCAGCAGATCTAGCGGGGCCGCCTACGAGCAGTACTTC
V gene: TRBV10-2
clone size: NA
D gene: TRBD2
J gene: TRBJ2-7

CDR3 protein: CASSWGGTDTQYF
CDR3 DNA: TGTGCCAGCAGCTGGGGGGGCACAGATACGCAGTATTTT
V gene: TRBV7-6
clone size: few
D gene: NA
J gene: TRBJ2-3

CDR3 protein: CASRFLDSMNTEAFF
CDR3 DNA: TGTGCAAGTCGCTTCTTAGACAGCATGAACACTGAAGCTTTCTTT
V gene: TRBV12-2
clone size: NA
D gene: NA
J gene: TRBJ1-1

CDR3 protein: CASSLTGSGQPQHF
CDR3 DNA: TGTGCCAGCAGTTTGACAGGGTCGGGTCAGCCCCAGCATTTT
V gene: TRBV28
clone size: NA
D gene: TRBD1
J gene: TRBJ1-5

CDR3 protein: CASRAGAIQETQYF
CDR3 DNA: TGTGCCAGCCGCGCGGGGGCGATCCAAGAGACCCAGTACTTC
V gene: TRBV7-9
clone size: NA
D gene: NA
J gene: TRBJ2-5

CDR3 protein: CASSLNSGTEAFF
CDR3 DNA: TGTGCCAGCAGTTTAAACAGCGGCACTGAAGCTTTCTTT
V gene: TRBV27
clone size: NA
D gene: NA
J gene: TRBJ1-1

CDR3 protein: CATSRDRSTEAFF
CDR3 DNA: TGTGCCACCAGCAGGGACAGGTCCACCGAAGCTTTCTTT
V gene: TRBV15
clone size: NA
D gene: TRBD1
J gene: TRBJ1-1